These 31 T cell receptor beta chains were sequenced from one sample in a study of blood T cell repertoires in COVID-19. Profiling relied on immunoSEQ multiplex PCR, and the TCRdb table lists in-frame clones only, not all of them. The profile covers 50,000 or so clones, with 83% appearing a single time and roughly a sixth taken by the ten largest. Sequencing was performed on peripheral blood. The receptors here all came from a man aged 35 to 55 with acute or convalescent COVID-19.

The V gene is TRBV30, the J gene TRBJ1-1, with TRBD1 as a possible D gene (6 bases). V was trimmed by 5 bases and J by 4 bases, leaving 14 bases between them. Germline lookup yields CDR1 GTSNPN and CDR2 SVGIG (reference sequence). The CDR3 has 13 amino acids. The CDR3 reads CAWGGDIFTEAFF. CDR3 nucleotide sequence: TGTGCCTGGGGAGGGGACATTTTCACTGAAGCTTTCTTT.

The CDR3 nucleotides are TGTGCCAGCAGCCAAGGTAGTTGGGAGAATGAGCAGTTCTTC. As protein: CASSQGSWENEQFF. This chain joins TRBV14 and TRBJ2-1; D possibly corresponds to TRBD2 (5 bases). This CDR3 contains 14 residues. Germline loops: CDR1 SGHDN, CDR2 FVKESK. Trimming shortened V by 1 base and J by 7 bases, and 11 bases separated the two germline ends.

V usage is TRBV30 and J usage is TRBJ1-2; no clear D. The CDR3 spans 13 residues. Germline loops: CDR1 GTSNPN, CDR2 SVGIG (reference sequence). The germline V and J ends were trimmed by 3 bases and 8 bases, with 16 bases remaining between them. CDR3 DNA sequence: TGTGCCTGGAGAGATACAGTTCTAAACGGCTACACCTTC. It encodes CAWRDTVLNGYTF.

The chain recombines TRBV5-1 with TRBJ1-4; 9 bases align to TRBD1. The CDR3 extends over 15 amino acids. The J segment lost 5 bases and the V segment lost 4 bases, leaving 6 bases of the junction unmatched. Germline assignment: CDR1 SGHRS and CDR2 YFSETQ. In DNA form, the CDR3 reads TGCGCCAGCAGCGCCGAGGGACAGGGAAATGAAAAACTGTTTTTT. Its protein is CASSAEGQGNEKLFF. Full variable domain (remainder filled in from reference TRBV5-1 and TRBJ1-4): KAGVTQTPRYLIKTRGQQVTLSCSPISGHRSVSWYQQTPGQGLQFLFEYFSETQRNKGNFPGRFSGRQFSNSRSEMNVSTLELGDSALYLCASSAEGQGNEKLFFGSGTQLSVL.

The J gene is TRBJ2-1, the V gene TRBV5-1, with 9 bases that match TRBD1. CDR3 length equals 16 residues. Germline lookup yields CDR1 SGHRS and CDR2 YFSETQ. J gave up 1 base and V 2 bases, and 4 bases lay outside the gene matches. CDR3 DNA: TGCGCCAGCAGCTTCACCGGGACAGGGTCCTACAATGAGCAGTTCTTC. Translating gives CASSFTGTGSYNEQFF.

The V call is TRBV9, the J call TRBJ1-1; D unclear. V was pared by 0 bases and J by 4 bases, with 10 bases between. Germline V gene lookup returns CDR1 SGDLS and CDR2 YYNGEE. The CDR3 contains 14 residues. CDR3 region: CASSVDGLGTEAFF. As DNA, the CDR3 is TGTGCCAGCAGCGTAGACGGACTAGGCACTGAAGCTTTCTTT.

The chain links TRBV6-4 to TRBJ1-2, with TRBD1 matching 7 bases. The trim removed 7 bases at V and 5 bases at J, leaving 10 bases unmatched. CDR3 length: 14 residues. Per the germline V gene, CDR1 is MRHNA and CDR2 is SNTAGT. As DNA, the CDR3 is TGTGCCAGCACCCCCGGGACAGCCACTTATGGCTACACCTTC. It encodes CASTPGTATYGYTF.

V gene TRBV7-9 combines with J gene TRBJ1-1, with D tentatively TRBD1 (6 bases). Germline-derived CDR1 and CDR2 are SEHNR and FQNEAQ (reference sequence). The V gene lost 5 bases and the J gene lost 5 bases, with 12 bases spanning the gap. The CDR3 has 13 amino acids. CDR3 loop: CASSPGAATEAFF. CDR3 DNA sequence: TGTGCCAGCAGCCCAGGGGCCGCAACTGAAGCTTTCTTT.

J is TRBJ1-2 and V is TRBV5-1; no clear D. Germline CDR1 reads SGHRS; CDR2 reads YFSETQ. The CDR3 has 13 amino acids. V was pared by 0 bases and J by 7 bases, with 10 bases between. The CDR3 sequence: CASSLAPWSGYTF. The CDR3 coding sequence is TGCGCCAGCAGCTTGGCCCCTTGGAGTGGCTACACCTTC.

The CDR3 nucleotides are TGTGCCAGCAGTCCTAGTGGGGGGACTTACTCTGGAAACACCATATATTTT. Amino acids: CASSPSGGTYSGNTIYF. The rearrangement links TRBV27 to TRBJ1-3, with D possibly TRBD1 on 5 matching bases. The germline CDR1 and CDR2 sequences are MNHEY and SMNVEV (reference sequence). The V end was cut by 5 bases, the J end by 0 bases, with 17 bases between. CDR3 length equals 17 residues.

CDR3 sequence reads: CASRSATGSYNEQFF. The CDR3, as DNA: TGTGCCAGTAGGAGTGCGACAGGCTCCTACAATGAGCAGTTCTTC. The J gene is TRBJ2-1, the V gene TRBV19; TRBD1 might be the D (6 bases). Trimming stripped 6 bases from V and 0 bases from J, with 12 bases between. From germline, CDR1 is LNHDA and CDR2 SQIVND (reference sequence). CDR3 length: 15 residues.

The chain is built from TRBV3-1 (or the pseudogene TRBV3-2) and TRBJ2-3; TRBD2 might be the D (6 bases). The CDR3 contains 16 residues. The V and J ends lost 1 base and 3 bases respectively, with 14 bases between them. Looked up from germline, CDR1 is LGHDT and CDR2 is YNNKEL (reference sequence). In DNA form, the CDR3 reads TGTGCCAGCAGCCAAGGTGACGGGAGAAGGACAGATACGCAGTATTTT. Translated: CASSQGDGRRTDTQYF.

This clone was picked up a small number of times. The rearrangement uses TRBV4-2 and TRBJ2-1; D may be TRBD1 (5 bases). The germline gives CDR1 LGHNA, CDR2 YNFKEQ. The V gene lost 0 bases and the J gene lost 9 bases, with 18 bases spanning the gap. The CDR3 runs to 16 residues. CDR3 sequence reads: CASSQDPGSRVGEQFF. The CDR3, as DNA: TGTGCCAGCAGCCAAGATCCCGGCTCCAGGGTCGGTGAGCAGTTCTTC.

This clone appeared a single time. The V gene is TRBV5-1, the J gene TRBJ1-5, with D tentatively TRBD1 (6 bases). With 4 bases removed from V and 5 bases from J, the gap between germline ends came to 13 bases. Germline CDR1 is SGHRS and CDR2 is YFSETQ. The CDR3 is 14 amino acids. CDR3 sequence reads: CASSATGPHQPQHF. In DNA form, the CDR3 reads TGCGCCAGCAGCGCCACAGGGCCCCATCAGCCCCAGCATTTT.

The chain carries TRBV11-2 and TRBJ2-7; 11 positions match TRBD2. CDR1 and CDR2 (germline): SGHAT, FQNNGV. V shed 6 bases and J 6 bases; nucleotides not matched to a gene: 13. The CDR3 is made up of 16 amino acids. The CDR3 sequence is CASRPTGTSGQGEQYF. CDR3 bases: TGTGCCAGCAGACCGACCGGGACTAGCGGCCAAGGCGAGCAGTACTTC.

This chain connects TRBV27 to TRBJ2-1, with TRBD2 as a possible D gene (7 bases). There are 15 residues in the CDR3. Trimming pared 0 bases from V and 7 bases from J, leaving 13 bases between. Germline V lookup: CDR1 MNHEY, CDR2 SMNVEV (reference sequence). The chain's CDR3 is CASSLSGGALNEQFF. CDR3 nucleotides: TGTGCCAGCAGTTTATCGGGGGGGGCGCTTAATGAGCAGTTCTTC.

The chain joins TRBV2 to TRBJ2-2, with 7 bases that match TRBD1. Germline CDR1 reads SNHLY; CDR2 reads FYNNEI. The V and J ends lost 7 bases and 7 bases, in that order; junction bases with no gene match: 6. The CDR3 totals 13 residues. CDR3 sequence reads: CASKTGVIGELFF. The DNA for the CDR3 is TGTGCCAGCAAAACAGGGGTTATCGGGGAGCTGTTTTTT.

The V and J genes are TRBV19 and TRBJ1-3; 11 positions agree with TRBD1. This CDR3 is 18 amino acids long. V trimming: 4 bases; J trimming: 0 bases; junction bases outside the gene matches: 8. Germline CDR1 is LNHDA and CDR2 is SQIVND (reference sequence). The CDR3: CASSTGTGGIYSGNTIYF. As DNA, the CDR3 is TGTGCCAGTAGTACCGGGACAGGGGGGATCTACTCTGGAAACACCATATATTTT.

The chain joins TRBV24-1 to TRBJ1-6; 9 bases agree with TRBD1. CDR1 is KGHDR, CDR2 SFDVKD, per germline. The ends lost 10 bases at V and 7 bases at J; junction bases unmatched: 7. The CDR3 has 14 residues. In nucleotides, the CDR3 is TGTGCCACTTCTACAGGGGGCGAGAATTCACCCCTCCACTTT. Amino acid sequence: CATSTGGENSPLHF.

CDR3 bases: TGTGCCAGCAGCCAAGATCTGGGAGGGCCCCACTCTGGAAACACCATATATTTT. It encodes CASSQDLGGPHSGNTIYF. This chain uses TRBV3-1 (or the pseudogene TRBV3-2) with TRBJ1-3; D remains ambiguous. Germline CDR1 LGHDT, CDR2 YNNKEL (reference sequence). CDR3 length: 18 amino acids. The V and J ends lost 0 bases and 0 bases respectively, with 15 bases between them.

The chain couples TRBV12-2 to TRBJ2-1; the table's D call of TRBD2 was not tested on the DNA. TRBV12-2 is labeled a pseudogene. The CDR3 is 15 residues long. CDR3 DNA sequence: TGTGCAAGTCGCCCCCCCCGGACTAGGAGCAATGAGCAGTTCTTC. Protein: CASRPPRTRSNEQFF.

This sequence joins TRBV7-9 and TRBJ1-5; 8 positions match TRBD1. Germline V gives CDR1 SEHNR, CDR2 FQNEAQ (reference sequence). This CDR3 contains 17 residues. V lost 2 bases, J lost 7 bases, and 13 bases stayed unmatched. This CDR3 is CASSLSRTGRANQPQHF. Written as DNA, the CDR3 is TGTGCCAGCAGCTTAAGTCGGACAGGGCGAGCCAACCAGCCCCAGCATTTT.

V gene TRBV10-2 combines with J gene TRBJ2-1; TRBD2 agrees at 11 bases. V lost 0 bases to trimming and J lost 7 bases; unmatched junction nucleotides: 5. This CDR3 comprises 16 residues. The V gene's germline CDR1 is WSHSY and CDR2 SAAADI. DNA for the CDR3: TGCGCCAGCAGTGAGTCGGCGGCTAGCGGGAGGAATGAGCAGTTCTTC. This gives the protein CASSESAASGRNEQFF.

V and J are TRBV7-6 and TRBJ2-3, with a possible D match to TRBD1 (6 bases). Trimming shortened V by 3 bases and J by 0 bases, and 13 bases separated the two germline ends. This CDR3 spans 16 amino acids. CDR1 and CDR2 from the germline V gene are SGHVS and FNYEAQ. CDR3 nucleotide sequence: TGTGCCAGCAGCTTGGACAACAGGGATAGCACAGATACGCAGTATTTT. Translated: CASSLDNRDSTDTQYF.

A few counts support this clone. The rearrangement uses TRBV23-1 and TRBJ2-2, with D possibly being TRBD2 (6 bases). TRBV23-1 is an ORF for which the function is uncertain. V was pared by 7 bases and J by 3 bases, with 18 bases between. This CDR3 comprises 16 residues. The DNA for the CDR3 is TGCGCCAGCACCCGGGTGGGGGGAATCCACACCGGGGAGCTGTTTTTT. Protein sequence: CASTRVGGIHTGELFF.

The genes are TRBV6-2 or TRBV6-3 and TRBJ1-5; D is perhaps TRBD1 (6 bases). Germline assignment: CDR1 MNHEY and CDR2 SVGEGT. Between the trimmed V and J ends, which lost 6 bases and 2 bases, there was a span of 8 bases. The CDR3 has 13 amino acids. CDR3 DNA sequence: TGTGCCAGCAGCTCAGGGGGCAATCAGCCCCAGCATTTT. Translation gives CASSSGGNQPQHF.

The chain links TRBV4-1 to TRBJ1-6; TRBD1 is a possible D gene (6 bases). The germline V gene has CDR1 MGHRA and CDR2 YSYEKL. V gave up 5 bases and J gave up 8 bases, with 16 bases separating them. The CDR3 totals 15 residues. The CDR3 loop is CASSWEGGAYSPLHF. The CDR3 nucleotides read TGCGCCAGCAGCTGGGAGGGGGGCGCCTATTCACCCCTCCACTTT.

This rearrangement joins TRBV9 to TRBJ1-2, with 7 nucleotides matching TRBD1. The CDR3 runs 14 residues. V was pared by 4 bases and J by 5 bases, with 8 bases of the junction left unmatched. Germline CDR1 SGDLS, CDR2 YYNGEE. The CDR3: CASSPRQGRYGYTF. CDR3 sequence (DNA): TGTGCCAGCAGCCCCCGACAGGGTAGGTATGGCTACACCTTC.

This clone appeared a few times. The chain uses TRBV5-1 and TRBJ2-7, with D possibly being TRBD1 (6 bases). The CDR3 is 13 amino acids. The germline V gene has CDR1 SGHRS and CDR2 YFSETQ. V was trimmed by 1 base and J by 5 bases, leaving 10 bases between them. CDR3 bases: TGCGCCAGCAGCTTGTACACAGGGAACGAGCAGTACTTC. It specifies CASSLYTGNEQYF.

This clone appeared once. The genes are TRBV12-3 or TRBV12-4 and TRBJ1-1, with 7 bases fitting TRBD1. The CDR3 is 13 amino acids. The V and J ends lost 8 bases and 1 base, in that order; junction bases with no gene match: 4. This chain's CDR3 is CASARDRNTEAFF. CDR3 nucleotide sequence: TGTGCCAGCGCCCGGGACAGGAACACTGAAGCTTTCTTT.

This clone was seen a single time. The chain combines TRBV2 with TRBJ2-3; TRBD2 might be the D (6 bases). This CDR3 has 17 amino acids. V gave up 1 base and J gave up 2 bases, with 16 bases separating them. Germline loops: CDR1 SNHLY, CDR2 FYNNEI. Here the CDR3 DNA reads TGTGCCAGCAGTGAAGGGCGTGGTCAGCGGGCCACAGATACGCAGTATTTT. It encodes CASSEGRGQRATDTQYF.